The following is a TCR beta chain sequence with its context. The CDR3 is 15 amino acids. Germline V gives CDR1 MNHNS, CDR2 SASEGT. The trim removed 7 bases at V and 6 bases at J, leaving 11 bases unmatched. Time point reported: blood 2 weeks post-SBRT. Treatment here: 15 Gy SBRT to primary tumor, nephrectomy 4 weeks later. The data were obtained in a study of radiation and T cells in renal cell carcinoma. Some clones are missing from TCRdb's copy, which holds only in-frame ones; the method was immunoSEQ multiplex PCR. The sample lists more than 75,000 clones; 70% to 90% were seen once. The chain combines TRBV6-1 with TRBJ2-5; 10 bases map to TRBD2. This clonotype was sampled from a woman between 45 and 65 years old with renal cell carcinoma. The sample here was blood, taken from a patient whose treatment included radiotherapy and nephrectomy. The chain's CDR3 is CASTLSAGGRQTQYF. The CDR3 DNA follows: TGTGCCAGCACCCTGTCAGCGGGAGGGCGGCAGACCCAGTACTTC.